The 19 T cell receptor beta chains listed next were all sequenced from one sample in a study of shared clonotypes between healthy human individuals. Sequencing used immunoSEQ multiplex PCR; TCRdb keeps in-frame clones, though not all of them. The table shows 1,100,000 or so clones, with approximately 80% occurring only once. Sequenced sample: memory CD4+ T cells from PBMCs. The subset: CD45RA-negative fraction. The receptors shown here come from a man aged 18 to 30 in good health. Some clones in this sample may be carry-over from other donors' samples.

The chain links TRBV28 to TRBJ2-7; D unresolved. The CDR3 totals 12 residues. CDR1 and CDR2 (germline): MDHEN, SYDVKM. Deletions cut 6 bases from V and 4 bases from J, with 10 bases between. The CDR3 DNA is TGTGCCAGCAGAACCCCTCCGTACGAGCAGTACTTC. This encodes CASRTPPYEQYF.

This clone was seen a few times. The chain couples TRBV18 to TRBJ2-7; 7 nucleotides line up with TRBD1. CDR3 length: 15 residues. Germline CDR1 reads KGHSH; CDR2 reads LQKENI. With 3 bases clipped from V and 7 bases from J, the junction kept 12 bases outside the gene matches. CDR3 DNA sequence: TGTGCCAGCTCACCTCGCCGACAGGGTTTAGGGGAGCAGTACTTC. It yields the protein CASSPRRQGLGEQYF.

J is TRBJ2-2 and V is TRBV28; a weak D match, TRBD1 (5 bases). Germline values: CDR1 MDHEN, CDR2 SYDVKM. This CDR3 comprises 13 residues. V was cut by 5 bases and J by 4 bases, with 8 bases left in between. CDR3 nucleotides: TGTGCCAGCAGTGTAGGGGCCACCGGGGAGCTGTTTTTT. It codes for CASSVGATGELFF.

The chain recombines TRBV7-3 with TRBJ2-3, with 9 bases identical to TRBD2. In germline, CDR1 is SGHTA, CDR2 FQGTGA. This CDR3 spans 15 amino acids. With 5 bases clipped from V and 5 bases from J, the junction kept 8 bases outside the gene matches. CDR3 sequence: CASSPLAGSLDTQYF. DNA for the CDR3: TGTGCCAGCAGCCCCCTAGCGGGATCGCTAGATACGCAGTATTTT.

This sequence joins TRBV30 and TRBJ2-4; D tentatively reads TRBD1 or TRBD2 (5 bases each). The germline gives CDR1 GTSNPN, CDR2 SVGIG (reference sequence). Trimming pared 0 bases from V and 9 bases from J, leaving 18 bases between. This CDR3 comprises 15 residues. The chain's CDR3 is CAWSVWGTQGGIQYF. DNA of the CDR3: TGTGCCTGGAGTGTATGGGGGACCCAGGGTGGCATTCAGTACTTC. Combining the CDR3 with reference TRBV30 and TRBJ2-4 gives the whole variable domain SQTIHQWPATLVQPVGSPLSLECTVEGTSNPNLYWYRQAAGRGLQLLFYSVGIGQISSEVPQNLSASRPQDRQFILSSKKLLLSDSGFYLCAWSVWGTQGGIQYFGAGTRLSVL.

This chain uses TRBV2 with TRBJ2-5; possibly TRBD2 for D (5 bases). This CDR3 contains 13 residues. The V end was cut by 5 bases, the J end by 6 bases, with 13 bases between. Per the germline V gene, CDR1 is SNHLY and CDR2 is FYNNEI. CDR3 sequence reads: CASSSPTGKTQYF. Here the CDR3 DNA reads TGTGCCAGCAGTTCCCCGACCGGGAAGACCCAGTACTTC.

This clone was detected only once. This chain uses TRBV13 with TRBJ2-3; 10 bases align to TRBD2. After removal of 4 bases from V and 0 bases from J, the junction contained 4 bases not matched to a gene. CDR1 is PRHDT and CDR2 is FYEKMQ in the germline V gene (reference sequence). The CDR3 covers 16 residues. In DNA, the CDR3 is TGTGCCAGCAGCTCTAGCGGGAGAAGGAGCACAGATACGCAGTATTTT. This gives the protein CASSSSGRRSTDTQYF.

This clone came up a few times. The chain links TRBV9 to TRBJ2-3, with 10 bases aligning to TRBD2. The CDR3 has 15 residues. Germline-derived CDR1 and CDR2 are SGDLS and YYNGEE. V shed 6 bases and J 6 bases; nucleotides not matched to a gene: 10. This CDR3 reads CASTRSGRAFDTQYF. As DNA, the CDR3 is TGTGCCAGCACCAGAAGCGGGAGGGCCTTCGATACGCAGTATTTT.

As regards this clone: Different DNA sequences within this sample yield the same CDR3. The CDR3 loop reads CASSSNRGYNEQFF. CDR3 nucleotide sequence: TGTGCCAGCAGCTCAAACCGCGGCTACAATGAGCAGTTCTTC. The V gene is TRBV11-2, the J gene TRBJ2-1; D not certain. CDR1 and CDR2 from the germline V gene are SGHAT and FQNNGV. The V end lost 4 bases, the J end lost 3 bases, and 10 bases lay between the germline ends. The CDR3 has 14 amino acids.

This clone was seen repeatedly, ten times or more. The V gene is TRBV29-1, the J gene TRBJ2-3, with TRBD1 as a possible D gene (8 bases). V lost 7 bases and J 1 base, leaving 18 bases between the germline ends. CDR3 length equals 15 residues. Germline V gives CDR1 SQVTM, CDR2 ANQGSEA. The CDR3 protein is CSGGGETGGTDTQYF. CDR3 bases: TGCAGCGGCGGGGGAGAGACAGGGGGCACAGATACGCAGTATTTT.

The chain combines TRBV21-1 with TRBJ2-4; no check of the table's D call, TRBD2, against the DNA was made. TRBV21-1 is a recognized pseudogene. The length of the CDR3 is 17 residues. The CDR3: CASSNRGSAGAKNIQYF. CDR3 bases: TGTGCCAGCAGCAACCGGGGTAGCGCGGGGGCCAAAAACATTCAGTACTTC.

This clone was picked up one time. The chain uses TRBV19 and TRBJ2-2; D gene uncertain. The CDR3 loop spans 12 amino acids. Trimming pared 5 bases from V and 2 bases from J, leaving 3 bases between. Per the germline V gene, CDR1 is LNHDA and CDR2 is SQIVND (reference sequence). CDR3: CASSYNTGELFF. The CDR3 DNA is TGTGCCAGTAGTTATAACACCGGGGAGCTGTTTTTT.

This clone was detected only once. The rearrangement links TRBV4-1 to TRBJ2-4, with D perhaps assigned TRBD1 or TRBD2 (6 bases each). The CDR3 totals 20 residues. In germline, CDR1 is MGHRA, CDR2 YSYEKL. V was shortened by 1 base and J by 0 bases, with 22 bases between the two germline ends. CDR3 sequence: CASSQALSGADQLAKNIQYF. CDR3 coding DNA: TGCGCCAGCAGCCAAGCGTTATCGGGGGCAGACCAACTAGCCAAAAACATTCAGTACTTC.

CDR3 sequence reads: CSVDRGDLSGYTF. The CDR3 DNA reads TGCAGCGTTGATAGAGGGGACCTCTCTGGCTACACCTTC. This chain links TRBV29-1 with TRBJ1-2, with D tentatively TRBD1 (5 bases). Germline lookup yields CDR1 SQVTM and CDR2 ANQGSEA. V lost 3 bases and J lost 7, with 15 bases in between. The length of the CDR3 is 13 residues.

The chain employs TRBV28 and TRBJ1-5, with 7 nucleotides matching TRBD1. With V trimmed by 6 bases and J by 4 bases, 9 bases remained unmatched. This CDR3 has 15 amino acids. Per the germline V gene, CDR1 is MDHEN and CDR2 is SYDVKM. CDR3 sequence reads: CASRSTGVANQPQHF. The CDR3 DNA is TGTGCCAGCAGATCCACAGGGGTCGCAAATCAGCCCCAGCATTTT.

CDR3 amino acids: CASSPTLASNEKLFF. Here the CDR3 DNA reads TGTGCCAGCAGTCCGACCCTCGCATCCAATGAAAAACTGTTTTTT. The chain employs TRBV5-4 and TRBJ1-4; D is undetermined. CDR1 is SGHNT and CDR2 is YYREEE in the germline V gene (reference sequence). The V end was cut by 5 bases, the J end by 5 bases, with 16 bases between. CDR3 length: 15 residues.

This clone appeared a single time. This rearrangement joins TRBV30 to TRBJ2-3; 15 bases agree with TRBD2. Per germline, CDR1 GTSNPN and CDR2 SVGIG (reference sequence). The CDR3 extends over 15 amino acids. With 5 bases clipped from V and 0 bases from J, the junction kept 0 bases outside the gene matches. CDR3 coding DNA: TGTGCCTGGGGACTAGCGGGAGGGAGCACAGATACGCAGTATTTT. This sequence encodes CAWGLAGGSTDTQYF.

The CDR3 is CATQTPGSHYEQYF. The CDR3 DNA is TGTGCCACCCAAACCCCCGGGAGTCACTACGAGCAGTACTTC. The rearrangement joins TRBV28 to TRBJ2-7, with D possibly TRBD2 on 6 matching bases. Germline-derived CDR1 and CDR2 are MDHEN and SYDVKM. This CDR3 is 14 amino acids long. With 10 bases removed from V and 3 bases from J, the gap between germline ends came to 19 bases.

The V call is TRBV7-2, the J call TRBJ2-2; no reliable D call. The ends were cut back, 0 bases at V and 11 bases at J, with 10 bases in the middle. The CDR3 is made up of 13 amino acids. Germline V gene sequence: CDR1 SGHTA, CDR2 FQGNSA. CDR3 loop: CASSLAGQTELFF. The CDR3 coding sequence is TGTGCCAGCAGCTTAGCAGGTCAGACTGAGCTGTTTTTT.